This T cell receptor (beta chain) derives from a study of CD8 T cells in ankylosing spondylitis. Trimming took off 5 bases at V and 6 bases at J, with 14 bases between the two ends. Germline CDR1 is SEHNR and CDR2 is FQNEAQ (reference sequence). The CDR3 has 14 residues. One entry per CDR3 protein results from TCRdb running MiXCR on the 5' RACE reads. The sample lists 80,000 to 100,000 distinct CDR3 sequences, about 9.1% occurring once. This clonotype was counted only a few times. The sequenced sample consisted of blood, either unsorted or a sorted T cell fraction (not recorded which). The rearrangement joins TRBV7-9 to TRBJ2-1; D not certain. This receptor was identified in a male donor with ankylosing spondylitis or in good health (not recorded which). Here the CDR3 reads CASSPWPVSNEQFF. In DNA, the CDR3 is TGTGCCAGCAGCCCTTGGCCAGTATCCAATGAGCAGTTCTTC.